This T cell receptor beta chain was retrieved from a study of blood T cell repertoires in COVID-19. Looked up from germline, CDR1 is MNHEY and CDR2 is SVGEGT. This CDR3 contains 14 residues. The V end was cut by 4 bases, the J end by 8 bases, with 15 bases between. Libraries were prepared by immunoSEQ multiplex PCR; TCRdb keeps only in-frame clonotypes and omits some of them. The data show 250,000 to 300,000 clones, with roughly 89% seen just once and 3.5% to 5.5% held by the top ten. The rearrangement uses TRBV6-2 or TRBV6-3 and TRBJ2-1; tentative D call: TRBD2 (5 bases). The sample taken for sequencing was peripheral blood. The receptor comes from a woman between 40 and 55 years old who had recovered from COVID-19. In DNA, the CDR3 is TGTGCCAGCAGTTCGGACCACCCCGGGGATGAGCAGTTCTTC. It translates to CASSSDHPGDEQFF.